This T cell receptor (beta chain) derives from a study of T cell changes during pregnancy in multiple sclerosis. The CDR3 sequence is 13 residues long. The germline V gene encodes CDR1 SGHDT and CDR2 YYEEEE. Trimming removed 0 bases from V and 9 bases from J, with 10 bases in between. Libraries were prepared by immunoSEQ multiplex PCR; TCRdb keeps only in-frame clonotypes and omits some of them. Found here are approximately 40,000 clones, roughly nine tenths of them singletons; the top ten hold 1% to 1.5%. The V and J genes are TRBV5-6 and TRBJ2-1, with D perhaps matching TRBD2 (7 bases). This receptor was taken from a female donor with multiple sclerosis, enrolled in a pregnancy study. This sample comprised CD4+ T cells from peripheral blood mononuclear cells, obtained in the second trimester of pregnancy. CDR3 in amino acids: CASSLAGGIEQFF. CDR3 DNA: TGTGCCAGCAGCTTGGCGGGGGGCATTGAGCAGTTCTTC.